Included here is one TCR beta chain sequence, with context. Its matching antigen is unknown. Each sample came from a Caucasian adult donor living in Nashville, Tennessee. The data were taken from a study of shared clonotypes between healthy human individuals. Findings and caveats of the study: A few donors showed sharing of about 4.7% of naive CD4 clonotypes.

CDR3 length equals 10 residues. Germline assignment: CDR1 DFQATT and CDR2 SNEGSKA (reference sequence). V was clipped by 6 bases and J by 5 bases, with 7 bases between them. The repertoire was sequenced with immunoSEQ multiplex PCR; TCRdb's copy has only in-frame clones and lacks some. The data contain approximately 2.3 million clones, more than 85% of them singletons. The rearrangement uses TRBV20-1 and TRBJ1-2; TRBD1 might be the D (6 bases). The specimen sequenced was naive CD4+ T cells from PBMCs. Subset defined: CD45RA+ positively selected. This clonotype was obtained from a man between 18 and 29 years old in good health. Some clones in this sample may be carry-over from other donors' samples. The CDR3 loop is CSAQGYGYTF. CDR3 nucleotide sequence: TGCAGTGCACAGGGTTATGGCTACACCTTC.